This T cell receptor (beta chain) came from a study of graft-versus-host responses after intestinal transplantation. Remarks on this clone: The antigen is unknown.

TCRdb's copy holds only in-frame clones and misses some; the assay was immunoSEQ multiplex PCR. The sample includes some 84,000 clones, around 83% seen only once; the top ten take approximately 0.78%. The material was unstimulated CD4+ T cells sorted from spleen or lymph node cells, obtained before intestinal transplant. The receptor's source is a human donor who received an intestinal transplant.

For the CDR3, the DNA is TGTGCCAGCAGTGGCCGGGACTCGCCTGGGGATGAGCAGTTCTTC. This sequence encodes CASSGRDSPGDEQFF. J is TRBJ2-1 and V is TRBV25-1, with a tentative D call TRBD2 (6 bases). Trimming shortened V by 4 bases and J by 8 bases, and 18 bases separated the two germline ends. Germline lookup yields CDR1 MGHDK and CDR2 SYGVNS. CDR3 length: 15 residues.